The subject of this entry is one T cell receptor (beta chain). Its antigen is undetermined. This sample is drawn from a study of T cells in Graves' hyperthyroidism and ophthalmopathy. Study-level information: At the time of initial diagnosis and before any treatment, peripheral blood was collected. Whole-study findings and limits: Before onset, by a median of about six months, the model predicted ophthalmopathy.

Ophthalmopathy patients all had a Clinical Activity Score of at least 3, a NOSPECS grade of at least 4 and disease under 3 months old. Criteria for exclusion of patients were uncontrolled infection, other autoimmune disease, pregnancy or lactation. What was amplified from RNA transcripts were TCR beta CDR3 regions. First-round RT-PCR with HTBI primers amplified the TCR CDR3 region. TCRdb itself ran the multiplex PCR reads through MiXCR, one entry per CDR3 protein. The repertoire includes approximately 380,000 distinct CDR3 sequences, less than 20% of them detected once, and over 35% sits in the top ten. The CDR3 extends over 16 amino acids. Trimming took 5 bases from V and 1 from J; bases not matched to a gene: 9. Germline V gene lookup returns CDR1 SEHNR and CDR2 FQNEAQ (reference sequence).

The clonotype was recovered from a man aged 18 to 30 with Graves' ophthalmopathy. Material: blood. The chain couples TRBV7-9 to TRBJ2-7, with 9 bases that match TRBD1. DNA of the CDR3: TGTGCCAGCAGCCGGTACACCGGGACAGGGTCCTACGAGCAGTACTTC. Translated, it gives CASSRYTGTGSYEQYF. Supplemented by reference TRBV7-9 and TRBJ2-7, the full variable domain reads DTGVSQNPRHKITKRGQNVTFRCDPISEHNRLYWYRQTLGQGPEFLTYFQNEAQLEKSRLLSDRFSAERPKGSFSTLEIQRTEQGDSAMYLCASSRYTGTGSYEQYFGPGTRLTVT.